A single sample is the source of the 32 T cell receptor beta chains below, sequenced in a study of type 1 regulatory T cells (dated by TCRdb to the early 2020s). These reads were obtained on an Illumina MiSeq. The public reads were reprocessed in TCRdb via fastp at Q25 and MiXCR, keeping in-frame beta chains. Entries are consolidated by CDR3 protein sequence, retaining the most common genes and DNA. The sample has 2,600 or so distinct CDR3 sequences on record, roughly 6% of them singletons. Of the sample, 2.2% is held by the ten largest clones. Material: CD4+ T cells, either the whole sample or a sorted fraction (not recorded which). These receptors were collected from a human donor in good health.

There are a few counts of this clonotype. A clone one base away is much larger, so this may be a read error. The V call is TRBV29-1, the J call TRBJ2-7, with 8 bases fitting TRBD1. The CDR3 spans 14 residues. Germline V gene sequence: CDR1 SQVTM, CDR2 ANQGSEA. J lost 5 bases, V lost 4 bases, and 10 bases had no gene match. In DNA, the CDR3 is TGCAGCGTTGCCCAAGGGCAGGGGGCCAACGAGCAGTACTTC. Its translation is CSVAQGQGANEQYF.

This clonotype qualifies as medium-sized. The chain recombines TRBV12-3 or TRBV12-4 with TRBJ1-1, with unresolved D. The CDR3 has 12 amino acids. V lost 6 bases, J lost 0 bases, and 5 bases lay in between. For the CDR3, the DNA is TGTGCCAGCAGGCTATTGAACACTGAAGCTTTCTTT. As protein: CASRLLNTEAFF.

As regards this clonotype: A much larger clone differs by one base, so this may be a read error. This rearrangement joins TRBV5-1 to TRBJ2-4; D is possibly TRBD1 (5 bases). CDR1 is SGHRS and CDR2 is YFSETQ in the germline V gene. The CDR3 is made up of 12 amino acids. The CDR3 coding sequence is TGCGCCAGCCATGACAGAGAAAAAATTCAGTACTTC. The encoded protein is CASHDREKIQYF. Full variable domain (missing parts from reference TRBV5-1 and TRBJ2-4): KAGVTQTPRYLIKTRGQQVTLSCSPISGHRSVSWYQQTPGQGLQFLFEYFSETQRNKGNFPGRFSGRQFSNSRSEMNVSTLELGDSALYLCASHDREKIQYFGAGTRLSVL.

This clonotype is categorized as medium-sized. The rearrangement joins TRBV19 to TRBJ2-1; 8 bases are shared with TRBD2. The CDR3 is 17 residues long. Germline V gene data show CDR1 as LNHDA and CDR2 as SQIVND (reference sequence). J lost 6 bases, V lost 2 bases, and 12 bases had no gene match. CDR3 region: CASSISRTSRTFNEQFF. CDR3 DNA: TGTGCCAGTAGTATATCTAGGACTAGCAGGACCTTCAATGAGCAGTTCTTC.

Within the sample, this clonotype is medium-sized (0.01 to 0.1%). The rearrangement uses TRBV5-1 and TRBJ1-5, with D tentatively TRBD1 (6 bases). CDR3 size: 15 residues. The germline V and J ends were trimmed by 4 bases and 6 bases, with 17 bases remaining between them. Per germline, CDR1 SGHRS and CDR2 YFSETQ. CDR3 sequence (DNA): TGCGCCAGCAGCCTGGAGGGGGTCGGGAGTCAGCCCCAGCATTTT. Translation: CASSLEGVGSQPQHF. The full variable domain, rest sourced from reference TRBV5-1 and TRBJ1-5, is KAGVTQTPRYLIKTRGQQVTLSCSPISGHRSVSWYQQTPGQGLQFLFEYFSETQRNKGNFPGRFSGRQFSNSRSEMNVSTLELGDSALYLCASSLEGVGSQPQHFGDGTRLSIL.

This clonotype is judged medium-sized. CDR3 bases: TGTGCCATCAGTGACCCCCGACAGGGGGGTGGAAACACCATATATTTT. Encoded protein: CAISDPRQGGGNTIYF. The chain joins TRBV10-3 to TRBJ1-3, with 9 bases lining up with TRBD1. This CDR3 is built from 16 residues. The ends lost 3 bases at V and 3 bases at J; junction bases unmatched: 6. From germline, CDR1 is ENHRY and CDR2 SYGVKD.

In its sample, this clonotype is medium-sized (0.01 to 0.1%). J is TRBJ2-5 and V is TRBV2, with no clear D. There are 13 residues in the CDR3. Germline V CDR1 and CDR2: SNHLY, FYNNEI. V gave up 3 bases and J gave up 4 bases, with 9 bases separating them. CDR3 bases: TGTGCCAGCAGTGATGGGATCGGAGAGACCCAGTACTTC. Translated: CASSDGIGETQYF.

This clonotype is medium-sized within its sample. This rearrangement joins TRBV7-3 to TRBJ1-1; D call uncertain. The CDR3 runs to 13 residues. From germline, CDR1 is SGHTA and CDR2 FQGTGA. Trimming took 5 bases from V and 2 from J, leaving 9 bases between them. CDR3 DNA: TGTGCCAGCAGCCCCCGTCCTAACACTGAAGCTTTCTTT. Encoded protein: CASSPRPNTEAFF.

By share, this clonotype counts as medium-sized. The chain links TRBV11-3 to TRBJ1-3, with D perhaps matching TRBD1 (6 bases). This CDR3 is 16 amino acids long. Trimming stripped 1 base from V and 0 bases from J, with 10 bases between. CDR1 SGHNT and CDR2 YENEEA come from the germline V gene. DNA of the CDR3: TGTGCCAGCAGCTTAGCAAGCAGGGGCTCTGGAAACACCATATATTTT. Amino acid sequence: CASSLASRGSGNTIYF.

This clonotype has only a few counts. This sequence may be a read error, since a much larger clone differs from it by one base. The CDR3 DNA reads TGTGTCAGCAGCACTTCCGGGGAGGGAAATCAAGAGACCCAGTACTTC. Its protein is CVSSTSGEGNQETQYF. The chain couples TRBV28 to TRBJ2-5; 7 bases agree with TRBD2. The CDR3 sequence is 16 residues long. Germline V gene lookup returns CDR1 MDHEN and CDR2 SYDVKM.

Of note for this clonotype: Since a much larger clone is just one base distant, this may be a read error. V and J are TRBV7-8 and TRBJ1-2, with 7 positions matching TRBD1. Germline V gives CDR1 SGHVS, CDR2 FQNEAQ. The CDR3 consists of 14 residues. Trimming at V came to 0 bases and at J to 9 bases, leaving 7 bases not matched to a gene. The CDR3: CASSLAGQPYSYTF. The CDR3 coding sequence is TGTGCCAGCAGCTTAGCGGGACAGCCTTATAGCTACACCTTC.

By share, this clonotype counts as medium-sized. Here the CDR3 DNA reads TGTGCCAGCTCACCAGGGCAGGGGCCAACCTACGAGCAGTACTTC. It specifies CASSPGQGPTYEQYF. This rearrangement joins TRBV18 to TRBJ2-7, with D possibly matching TRBD1 (6 bases). The CDR3 totals 15 residues. Trimming took off 2 bases at V and 2 bases at J, with 13 bases between the two ends. Germline CDR1 is KGHSH and CDR2 is LQKENI.

A note on this clonotype: With a much larger clone just one base away, this may be a read error. J is TRBJ2-3 and V is TRBV12-3 or TRBV12-4, with D tentatively TRBD1 or TRBD2 (6 bases each). This CDR3 is 16 amino acids long. CDR3 nucleotides: TGTGCCAGCAGTCACGGACAGTGGCGGGACACATATACGCAGTATTTT. Protein: CASSHGQWRDTYTQYF.

This clonotype is deemed medium-sized. This chain links TRBV7-6 with TRBJ2-2; D gene uncertain. Germline V gene data show CDR1 as SGHVS and CDR2 as FNYEAQ. V lost 0 bases and J 0 bases, leaving 5 bases between the germline ends. The CDR3 contains 15 residues. CDR3 region: CASSLAFPNTGELFF. The CDR3 nucleotides are TGTGCCAGCAGCTTAGCTTTCCCGAACACCGGGGAGCTGTTTTTT.

This clonotype counts as medium-sized. The DNA for the CDR3 is TGCAGCCTGCCACAGGGCCAGGAGACCCAGTACTTC. This gives the protein CSLPQGQETQYF. The chain uses TRBV20-1 and TRBJ2-5; tentatively, D is TRBD1 (6 bases). CDR1 is DFQATT, CDR2 SNEGSKA, per germline (reference sequence). The CDR3 covers 12 residues.

A remark on this clonotype: A read error may explain this, as a much larger clone is one base away. The chain carries TRBV28 and TRBJ2-2, with 10 bases aligning to TRBD1. The germline V gene has CDR1 MDHEN and CDR2 SYDVKM. CDR3 length: 15 residues. The CDR3 here is CASRRQGAFSGGLFF. The CDR3 region has the DNA TGTGCCAGCCGAAGACAGGGGGCTTTTTCCGGGGGGCTGTTTTTT.

By its share, this clonotype is medium-sized. The genes are TRBV5-6 and TRBJ2-1; D may be TRBD1 (5 bases). The V end lost 3 bases, the J end lost 2 bases, and 9 bases lay between the germline ends. Germline V gene data show CDR1 as SGHDT and CDR2 as YYEEEE. The CDR3 loop spans 14 amino acids. In nucleotides, the CDR3 is TGTGCCAGCAGCTCTGACAGCCCCTACAATGAGCAGTTCTTC. This gives the protein CASSSDSPYNEQFF.

This clonotype was seen only a few times. The chain carries TRBV4-2 and TRBJ2-3; 8 nucleotides match TRBD2. There are 15 residues in the CDR3. CDR1 and CDR2 (germline): LGHNA, YNFKEQ. The trim removed 3 bases at V and 3 bases at J, leaving 5 bases unmatched. CDR3 protein: CASSHYGGGTDTQYF. The CDR3 DNA is TGTGCCAGCAGCCATTACGGGGGGGGGACAGATACGCAGTATTTT.

This clonotype is medium-sized in the sample. The rearrangement uses TRBV5-1 and TRBJ1-6; 7 bases are a match to TRBD1. Germline trimming cut 2 bases from V and 6 bases from J; bases unmatched to any gene: 11. The CDR3 runs 17 residues. Per the germline V gene, CDR1 is SGHRS and CDR2 is YFSETQ. CDR3 nucleotide sequence: TGCGCCAGCAGCTTTGACAGCGCAGGGGGGCGTAATTCACCCCTCCACTTT. This gives the protein CASSFDSAGGRNSPLHF.

This clonotype was detected only a few times. V and J are TRBV6-1 and TRBJ2-7; D is possibly TRBD1 (6 bases). Trimming shortened V by 5 bases and J by 1 base, and 18 bases separated the two germline ends. Looked up from germline, CDR1 is MNHNS and CDR2 is SASEGT. The CDR3 spans 16 residues. The CDR3 protein is CASSKRTALMSYEQYF. The CDR3 region has the DNA TGTGCCAGCAGTAAAAGGACAGCCCTTATGTCCTACGAGCAGTACTTC.

By its share, this clonotype is medium-sized. The chain is built from TRBV27 and TRBJ2-5; D unresolved. The V gene's germline CDR1 is MNHEY and CDR2 SMNVEV (reference sequence). CDR3 length: 12 residues. The V end was cut by 2 bases, the J end by 4 bases, with 5 bases between. The CDR3 nucleotides read TGTGCCAGCAGTTTAAGAGGAGAGACCCAGTACTTC. Translating gives CASSLRGETQYF.

This clonotype turned up a few times. This could be a read error, since a much larger clone is one nucleotide away. This is likely a read error, given that the CDR3 carries no conserved phenylalanine or tryptophan at its end. This chain joins TRBV3-1 and TRBJ1-1, with D unclear. The CDR3 spans 12 residues. V was trimmed by 3 bases and J by 2 bases, leaving 4 bases between them. CDR1 and CDR2 from the germline V gene are LGHDT and YNNKEL (reference sequence). The CDR3 region is CASSQRNTEAFL. CDR3 DNA: TGTGCCAGCAGCCAGCGAAACACTGAAGCTTTCCTT.

Relative to its sample, this clonotype is medium-sized. This rearrangement joins TRBV5-1 to TRBJ2-3, with 10 bases lining up with TRBD2. Germline CDR1 reads SGHRS; CDR2 reads YFSETQ. The CDR3 covers 17 residues. V shed 1 base, J shed 1 base, and the junction held 6 bases outside the gene matches. CDR3 loop: CASSLSGSGGRTDTQYF. In nucleotides, the CDR3 is TGCGCCAGCAGCTTGAGCGGTAGCGGGGGGCGCACAGATACGCAGTATTTT.

By its share, this clonotype is medium-sized. The chain has TRBV4-1 and TRBJ2-1; 14 nucleotides line up with TRBD2. This CDR3 is 18 amino acids long. J gave up 8 bases and V 1 base, and 10 bases lay outside the gene matches. Germline CDR1 reads MGHRA; CDR2 reads YSYEKL. In DNA form, the CDR3 reads TGCGCCAGCAGCCAAGTAGACTTGGGACTAGCGGGGGCTCATGAGCAGTTCTTC. This gives the protein CASSQVDLGLAGAHEQFF.

This clonotype qualifies as medium-sized. V gene TRBV20-1 combines with J gene TRBJ1-4; weak D call: TRBD1 (5 bases). V was shortened by 6 bases and J by 5 bases, with 13 bases between the two germline ends. The CDR3 extends over 13 amino acids. CDR1 and CDR2 (germline): DFQATT, SNEGSKA (reference sequence). CDR3 residues: CSAVGRMNEKLFF. The CDR3 nucleotides are TGCAGTGCGGTGGGGCGTATGAATGAAAAACTGTTTTTT.

By sample share, this clonotype is medium-sized. The chain combines TRBV10-3 with TRBJ2-1; 9 bases align to TRBD1. Germline V lookup: CDR1 ENHRY, CDR2 SYGVKD. V shed 6 bases and J 2 bases; nucleotides not matched to a gene: 5. This CDR3 is built from 15 residues. The CDR3 reads CAISPGQGPYNEQFF. The DNA of the CDR3 is TGTGCCATCAGCCCGGGACAGGGACCCTACAATGAGCAGTTCTTC.

This clonotype is judged medium-sized. The chain has TRBV20-1 and TRBJ1-1; TRBD1 might be the D (5 bases). V gave up 3 bases and J gave up 0 bases, with 20 bases separating them. This CDR3 region has 17 residues. Per germline, CDR1 DFQATT and CDR2 SNEGSKA (reference sequence). The CDR3 bases are TGCAGTGCTAGTGGGGCGGGGAAAATGATTCTGAACACTGAAGCTTTCTTT. As protein: CSASGAGKMILNTEAFF.

This clonotype is medium-sized (0.01 to 0.1%) in the sample. The chain links TRBV29-1 to TRBJ1-2; TRBD1 matches at 7 bases. After removal of 3 bases from V and 4 bases from J, the junction contained 8 bases not matched to a gene. The germline CDR1 and CDR2 sequences are SQVTM and ANQGSEA. The CDR3 consists of 14 residues. CDR3 sequence reads: CSVEGGQERYGYTF. DNA for the CDR3: TGCAGCGTTGAGGGAGGACAGGAGCGCTATGGCTACACCTTC. The full variable domain, its missing parts supplied by reference TRBV29-1 and TRBJ1-2, is SAVISQKPSRDICQRGTSLTIQCQVDSQVTMMFWYRQQPGQSLTLIATANQGSEATYESGFVIDKFPISRPNLTFSTLTVSNMSPEDSSIYLCSVEGGQERYGYTFGSGTRLTVV.

A note on this clonotype: A much bigger clone sits one base away, suggesting this may be a read error. V gene TRBV20-1 combines with J gene TRBJ2-3; D is unclear. The germline gives CDR1 DFQATT, CDR2 SNEGSKA (reference sequence). V gave up 7 bases and J gave up 0 bases, with 17 bases separating them. The CDR3 has 15 amino acids. The CDR3 nucleotides read TGCAGTGATAGCCCCGGACGAGCTAGCACAGATACGCAGTATTTT. This translates into CSDSPGRASTDTQYF.

This clonotype qualifies as medium-sized. J is TRBJ2-1 and V is TRBV7-3; tentatively, D is TRBD1 or TRBD2 (5 bases each). Trimming cost V 5 bases and J 1 base, with 12 bases left between them. Germline V CDR1 and CDR2: SGHTA, FQGTGA. The CDR3 spans 15 residues. The CDR3 region has the DNA TGTGCCAGCAGCAGGGACGCCGGATCCTACAATGAGCAGTTCTTC. Translated, it gives CASSRDAGSYNEQFF. The full variable domain, with the rest looked up from reference TRBV7-3 and TRBJ2-1, is GAGVSQTPSNKVTEKGKYVELRCDPISGHTALYWYRQSLGQGPEFLIYFQGTGAADDSGLPNDRFFAVRPEGSVSTLKIQRTERGDSAVYLCASSRDAGSYNEQFFGPGTRLTVL.

This clonotype qualifies as medium-sized (0.01 to 0.1%). The chain uses TRBV19 and TRBJ2-7; the D gene is possibly TRBD1 (6 bases). The CDR3 is made up of 14 amino acids. V gave up 6 bases and J gave up 0 bases, with 12 bases separating them. The V gene's germline CDR1 is LNHDA and CDR2 SQIVND (reference sequence). Here the CDR3 reads CASRTGHSSYEQYF. The DNA for the CDR3 is TGTGCCAGTAGGACAGGCCATAGCTCCTACGAGCAGTACTTC.

This clonotype ranks as medium-sized. This rearrangement joins TRBV15 to TRBJ1-3; D is unresolved. The V gene lost 5 bases and the J gene lost 0 bases, with 11 bases spanning the gap. The CDR3 spans 15 residues. Germline V gene data show CDR1 as LNHNV and CDR2 as YYDKDF (reference sequence). For the CDR3, the DNA is TGTGCCACCAGCTTTGGACGGGGCTCTGGAAACACCATATATTTT. Translated: CATSFGRGSGNTIYF.